The source of this T cell receptor beta chain is a study of cytomegalovirus exposure and HLA in healthy donors. The study, taken as a whole, reports: The productive fraction for most TCR beta V segments was about 90% or about 30% in an earlier analysis.

This CDR3 region has 14 residues. Germline V lookup: CDR1 SGHTA, CDR2 FQGNSA. Trimming took off 1 base at V and 7 bases at J, with 10 bases between the two ends. About this clone: The antigen is undetermined.

The study ran its PCR with 60 Vbeta and 13 Jbeta primers. Profiling relied on immunoSEQ multiplex PCR, and the TCRdb table lists in-frame clones only, not all of them. The data show more than 150,000 clones, roughly 78% seen once. This TCR derives from a boy younger than 18 in good health and CMV-seronegative. The sequenced sample was PBMCs. The rearrangement links TRBV7-2 to TRBJ1-4; TRBD1 is a possible D gene (5 bases). The CDR3 nucleotides are TGTGCCAGCAGCTTAGGGGGCTTAGGTGAAAAACTGTTTTTT. Amino acids: CASSLGGLGEKLFF.